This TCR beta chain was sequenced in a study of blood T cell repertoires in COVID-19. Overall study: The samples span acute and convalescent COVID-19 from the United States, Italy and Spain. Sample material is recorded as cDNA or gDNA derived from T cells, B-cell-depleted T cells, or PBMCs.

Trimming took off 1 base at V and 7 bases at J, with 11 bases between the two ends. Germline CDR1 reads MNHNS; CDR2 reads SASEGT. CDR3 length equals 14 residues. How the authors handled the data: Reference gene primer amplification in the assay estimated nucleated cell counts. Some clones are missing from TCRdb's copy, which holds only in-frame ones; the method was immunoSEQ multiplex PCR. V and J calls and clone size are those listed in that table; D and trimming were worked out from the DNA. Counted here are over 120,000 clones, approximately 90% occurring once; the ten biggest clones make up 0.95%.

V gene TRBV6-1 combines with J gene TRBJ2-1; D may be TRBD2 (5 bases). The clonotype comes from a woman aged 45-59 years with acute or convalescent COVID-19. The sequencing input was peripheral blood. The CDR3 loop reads CASSEVGSPNEQFF. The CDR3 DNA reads TGTGCCAGCAGTGAAGTGGGGAGTCCAAATGAGCAGTTCTTC.